One sample yielded the 12 T cell receptor beta chains listed below, sequenced in a study of control samples from healthy donors and cancer patients. The protocol was immunoSEQ multiplex PCR, while the TCRdb copy is restricted to in-frame clones and leaves out a portion. The table records 70,000 or so clones, around nine tenths of them present only once. Sequences were obtained from PBMCs. These receptors were obtained from a man aged 55-75 years with lung cancer.

The chain carries TRBV29-1 and TRBJ1-2; 10 bases agree with TRBD1. Germline V gene sequence: CDR1 SQVTM, CDR2 ANQGSEA. J was trimmed by 2 bases and V by 4 bases; bases with no gene match: 4. The CDR3 runs 14 residues. The CDR3 region has the DNA TGCAGCGTTGTGAGACAGGGGGCGAACTATGGCTACACCTTC. It translates to CSVVRQGANYGYTF.

This chain connects TRBV19 to TRBJ2-1; 8 bases are shared with TRBD2. This CDR3 is built from 16 residues. V gave up 6 bases and J gave up 4 bases; unmatched junction bases: 11. Germline V gives CDR1 LNHDA, CDR2 SQIVND (reference sequence). The CDR3 reads CASSWAGGRSYNEQFF. For the CDR3, the DNA is TGTGCCAGTAGCTGGGCGGGGGGACGGTCTTACAATGAGCAGTTCTTC.

The CDR3 loop is CASSPGTADGELFF. In DNA form, the CDR3 reads TGTGCCAGCAGCCCTGGGACGGCAGACGGGGAGCTGTTTTTT. The rearrangement uses TRBV7-3 and TRBJ2-2; D may correspond to TRBD1 or TRBD2 (5 bases each). Germline CDR1 reads SGHTA; CDR2 reads FQGTGA. This CDR3 spans 14 amino acids. The V end was cut by 5 bases, the J end by 7 bases, with 14 bases between. Full variable domain (missing parts from reference TRBV7-3 and TRBJ2-2): GAGVSQTPSNKVTEKGKYVELRCDPISGHTALYWYRQSLGQGPEFLIYFQGTGAADDSGLPNDRFFAVRPEGSVSTLKIQRTERGDSAVYLCASSPGTADGELFFGEGSRLTVL.

V is TRBV27 and J is TRBJ2-7; D remains ambiguous. The V end was cut by 2 bases, the J end by 5 bases, with 1 base between. The CDR3 totals 10 residues. Germline V gene sequence: CDR1 MNHEY, CDR2 SMNVEV (reference sequence). The CDR3 nucleotides are TGTGCCAGCAGTTTAGACGAGCAGTACTTC. Amino acid sequence: CASSLDEQYF.

A word on this clone: The junction departs from germline at one end; a sequencing error may be responsible. The V call is TRBV2, the J call TRBJ2-5; no clear D gene. The CDR3 has 11 residues. Germline lookup yields CDR1 SNHLY and CDR2 FYNNEI. CDR3 protein: CASSEEMTQYF. The CDR3 bases are TGTGCCAGCAGCGAAGAGATGACCCAGTACTTC. Drawing the rest from reference TRBV2 and TRBJ2-5, the complete variable domain is EPEVTQTPSHQVTQMGQEVILRCVPISNHLYFYWYRQILGQKVEFLVSFYNNEISEKSEIFDDQFSVERPDGSNFTLKIRSTKLEDSAMYFCASSEEMTQYFGPGTRLLVL.

The chain couples TRBV5-1 to TRBJ2-7; 8 bases line up with TRBD1. The V segment lost 2 bases and the J segment 4 bases; nucleotides outside the gene matches: 5. In germline, CDR1 is SGHRS, CDR2 YFSETQ. This CDR3 is 14 amino acids long. CDR3 sequence (DNA): TGCGCCAGCAGCTTAGGGACAGGACTTTACGAGCAGTACTTC. Protein product: CASSLGTGLYEQYF.

The chain combines TRBV24-1 with TRBJ1-3; 7 bases map to TRBD1. This CDR3 contains 16 residues. J gave up 4 bases and V 3 bases, and 8 bases lay outside the gene matches. Germline CDR1 KGHDR, CDR2 SFDVKD. The CDR3 region is CATSDPRQGSGNTIYF. CDR3 nucleotide sequence: TGTGCCACCAGTGATCCTCGACAGGGATCAGGAAACACCATATATTTT.

The rearrangement joins TRBV29-1 to TRBJ1-1; TRBD1 matches at 9 bases. The germline V gene encodes CDR1 SQVTM and CDR2 ANQGSEA. The length of the CDR3 is 17 residues. With V trimmed by 4 bases and J by 3 bases, 15 bases remained unmatched. As DNA, the CDR3 is TGCAGCGTTGTATCCGACGAAGGTTGGACAGGGGACACTGAAGCTTTCTTT. Translating it yields CSVVSDEGWTGDTEAFF.

The chain has TRBV7-2 and TRBJ2-5; no clear D. CDR1 is SGHTA and CDR2 is FQGNSA in the germline V gene. The CDR3 totals 13 residues. V gave up 1 base and J gave up 3 bases, with 6 bases separating them. The CDR3 loop reads CASSLGLEETQYF. The CDR3 DNA is TGTGCCAGCAGCTTAGGACTTGAAGAGACCCAGTACTTC.

V gene TRBV27 combines with J gene TRBJ2-1; no firm D call. This CDR3 spans 15 amino acids. Trimming shortened V by 4 bases and J by 5 bases, and 15 bases separated the two germline ends. Germline CDR1 MNHEY, CDR2 SMNVEV (reference sequence). The CDR3 region has the DNA TGTGCCAGCAGTTACCCTACCGTCGGAAACAATGAGCAGTTCTTC. This sequence encodes CASSYPTVGNNEQFF.

This chain connects TRBV6-5 to TRBJ1-1; D is possibly TRBD1 (5 bases). The V end lost 2 bases, the J end lost 3 bases, and 16 bases lay between the germline ends. Germline CDR1 and CDR2: MNHEY and SVGAGI. The CDR3 spans 16 residues. The CDR3 here is CASSYGTPTPDTEAFF. The CDR3 DNA is TGTGCCAGCAGTTACGGGACTCCTACGCCAGACACTGAAGCTTTCTTT.

There are a few counts of this clone. This CDR3 reads CASSYGRGGEQYV. The CDR3 DNA follows: TGTGCCAGCAGTTACGGTCGAGGGGGCGAGCAGTACGTC. The chain links TRBV6-5 to TRBJ2-7; D may be TRBD1 (6 bases). The germline gives CDR1 MNHEY, CDR2 SVGAGI. The CDR3 sequence is 13 residues long. V dropped 2 bases and J dropped 6 bases, with 11 bases sitting between them.